This TCR beta chain derives from a study of blood T cell repertoires in COVID-19. Under the authors' procedure: How many nucleated cells were present was estimated from reference gene primer amplification. Generated by immunoSEQ multiplex PCR, the TCRdb table keeps only in-frame clones and is missing some. D and trimming come from the DNA, and the V and J calls and clone size come from that table. The sample contains some 190,000 clones, around 80% of which appear only once. Sequencing input: peripheral blood. This clonotype was obtained from a woman aged 60 to 75 with COVID-19, enrolled during active disease.

The CDR3 spells CASSLAMDRGETQYF. Written as DNA, the CDR3 is TGCGCCAGCAGCTTGGCCATGGACAGAGGGGAGACCCAGTACTTC. The rearrangement uses TRBV5-1 and TRBJ2-5; possibly TRBD1 for D (6 bases). Trimming took off 0 bases at V and 5 bases at J, with 14 bases between the two ends. The CDR3 is made up of 15 amino acids. Germline V CDR1 and CDR2: SGHRS, YFSETQ. The full variable domain, completed using reference TRBV5-1 and TRBJ2-5, is KAGVTQTPRYLIKTRGQQVTLSCSPISGHRSVSWYQQTPGQGLQFLFEYFSETQRNKGNFPGRFSGRQFSNSRSEMNVSTLELGDSALYLCASSLAMDRGETQYFGPGTRLLVL.